These 24 T cell receptor beta chains were all obtained from the same sample, sequenced in a study of identical twins (dated by TCRdb to 2016 to 2017). The library was prepared using 5' RACE. Sequenced using an Illumina HiSeq 2000. The public reads were reanalyzed by TCRdb: fastp trimming at Q25, MiXCR alignment, in-frame beta chains only. Rows are combined by CDR3 protein, so each entry shows the most common genes and DNA. This sample comprises around 960,000 distinct CDR3 sequences, 9% to 15% of them detected only once. 1.5% to 2% of the sample rests with the top ten. This sample was shared with a second study, whose subject was yellow fever vaccine responses in identical twins.

Sequencing input: PBMCs. These receptors came from a woman aged 18-29 years in good health.

The rearrangement links TRBV12-3 or TRBV12-4 to TRBJ2-6, with 9 bases fitting TRBD1. CDR3 length equals 19 residues. With V trimmed by 0 bases and J by 2 bases, 8 bases remained unmatched. The CDR3 DNA follows: TGTGCCAGCAGTTTAGCCGTGGGACAGGGCTTGACTGGGGCCAACGTCCTGACTTTC. Amino acid sequence: CASSLAVGQGLTGANVLTF.

The chain couples TRBV23-1 to TRBJ2-5; 7 bases are a match to TRBD1. TRBV23-1 has ORF status, its function being uncertain. The CDR3 length is 13 residues. The trim removed 10 bases at V and 4 bases at J, leaving 9 bases unmatched. The CDR3 nucleotides are TGCGCCAACTGGGACAGTATATTAGAGACCCAGTACTTC. Translated: CANWDSILETQYF.

The genes are TRBV7-3 and TRBJ2-1, with D perhaps TRBD2 (6 bases). V was pared by 6 bases and J by 5 bases, with 29 bases between. Germline V gene lookup returns CDR1 SGHTA and CDR2 FQGTGA. This CDR3 comprises 19 residues. CDR3 coding DNA: TGTGCCAGCAGTCATAGGGCGTTTAGGCGGGGAGATATTAACAATGAGCAGTTCTTC. Its translation: CASSHRAFRRGDINNEQFF.

This clonotype was counted between two and nine times. The chain joins TRBV28 to TRBJ2-7; 7 bases line up with TRBD1. Germline lookup yields CDR1 MDHEN and CDR2 SYDVKM. This CDR3 is 14 amino acids long. J lost 2 bases, V lost 2 bases, and 3 bases had no gene match. The CDR3 spells CASSLIGQAYEQYF. The CDR3 DNA follows: TGTGCCAGCAGTTTAATAGGACAGGCCTACGAGCAGTACTTC.

In DNA, the CDR3 is TGTGCCAGCACGCAGGGTGGATGGCAGCCCCAGCATTTT. It yields the protein CASTQGGWQPQHF. This chain links TRBV28 with TRBJ1-5, with TRBD1 as a possible D gene (5 bases). The germline V and J ends were trimmed by 7 bases and 7 bases, with 14 bases remaining between them. This CDR3 contains 13 residues. Germline V gives CDR1 MDHEN, CDR2 SYDVKM.

The chain has TRBV2 and TRBJ2-5, with D perhaps given as TRBD1 or TRBD2 (5 bases each). Trimming left V 10 bases short and J 5 bases short, with 29 bases between. The CDR3 is made up of 17 amino acids. Germline lookup yields CDR1 SNHLY and CDR2 FYNNEI. CDR3 sequence (DNA): TGTGCCACCAAGATGTGGCTCGCAGGGAGCTCCGGGGAGACCCAGTACTTC. Amino acid sequence: CATKMWLAGSSGETQYF.

The V gene is TRBV6-1, the J gene TRBJ2-5; 10 bases line up with TRBD2. The germline gives CDR1 MNHNS, CDR2 SASEGT. Trimming at V came to 6 bases and at J to 5 bases, leaving 6 bases not matched to a gene. CDR3 length: 14 residues. The CDR3 loop reads CASSRGLARETQYF. CDR3 DNA sequence: TGTGCCAGCAGCCGGGGACTAGCGAGGGAGACCCAGTACTTC.

This chain joins TRBV27 and TRBJ2-7; 9 nucleotides agree with TRBD1. The CDR3 extends over 16 amino acids. Trimming took 4 bases from V and 6 from J; bases not matched to a gene: 13. Germline V gene data show CDR1 as MNHEY and CDR2 as SMNVEV (reference sequence). CDR3 sequence (DNA): TGTGCCAGCAGTTCCCCTCTCCGGGACAGGGACCGCGAGCAGTACTTC. Its protein is CASSSPLRDRDREQYF.

The table lists this clonotype with many counts. This chain uses TRBV3-1 with TRBJ1-3, with D maybe TRBD1 (5 bases). The V end lost 4 bases, the J end lost 2 bases, and 21 bases lay between the germline ends. The germline V gene encodes CDR1 LGHDT and CDR2 YNNKEL (reference sequence). The CDR3 length is 18 residues. The CDR3 is CASSPAKGTGPTGNTIYF. In DNA form, the CDR3 reads TGTGCCAGCAGCCCCGCGAAGGGTACAGGCCCAACTGGAAACACCATATATTTT.

The gene calls are TRBV5-4 and TRBJ2-5; 12 bases agree with TRBD2. CDR1 and CDR2 from the germline V gene are SGHNT and YYREEE (reference sequence). Germline trimming cut 4 bases from V and 3 bases from J; bases unmatched to any gene: 4. The CDR3 runs to 15 residues. The CDR3 reads CASSQTSGGKETQYF. The CDR3 DNA reads TGTGCCAGCAGCCAGACTAGCGGGGGCAAAGAGACCCAGTACTTC.

This clonotype was seen only a few times. This chain connects TRBV5-1 to TRBJ2-3, with D unclear. V was cut by 1 base and J by 4 bases, with 7 bases left in between. The CDR3 covers 13 residues. CDR1 SGHRS and CDR2 YFSETQ come from the germline V gene. The CDR3 spells CASSLPGSDTQYF. The CDR3 bases are TGCGCCAGCAGCTTGCCGGGTTCAGATACGCAGTATTTT.

The sample holds a few counts of this clonotype. The chain employs TRBV28 and TRBJ1-5; 8 bases agree with TRBD1. Germline V gene data show CDR1 as MDHEN and CDR2 as SYDVKM. V gave up 6 bases and J gave up 7 bases; unmatched junction bases: 5. This CDR3 contains 13 residues. The CDR3 spells CASRTGARQPQHF. CDR3 nucleotide sequence: TGTGCCAGCAGGACAGGGGCCCGACAGCCCCAGCATTTT.

This clonotype was counted ten times or more. The chain links TRBV12-3 or TRBV12-4 to TRBJ1-5; a weak D match, TRBD1 (6 bases). The CDR3 has 15 residues. V was shortened by 2 bases and J by 2 bases, with 10 bases between the two germline ends. As DNA, the CDR3 is TGTGCCAGCAGTTTAACAGGGTCCGGCAATCAGCCCCAGCATTTT. Its protein is CASSLTGSGNQPQHF.

This clonotype was counted only a few times. The V call is TRBV27, the J call TRBJ1-1; D is unresolved. Looked up from germline, CDR1 is MNHEY and CDR2 is SMNVEV (reference sequence). Trimming removed 6 bases at V and 5 bases at J, with 16 bases between. CDR3 size: 14 residues. The DNA for the CDR3 is TGTGCCAGCAGCGAAAAGTTCGCGTCTACTGAAGCTTTCTTT. This codes for CASSEKFASTEAFF.

The rearrangement joins TRBV18 to TRBJ2-3, with a weak D call TRBD2 (5 bases). The germline V gene has CDR1 KGHSH and CDR2 LQKENI. The CDR3 length is 14 residues. V lost 0 bases and J lost 5, with 9 bases in between. Here the CDR3 reads CASSPPRGRDTQYF. DNA for the CDR3: TGTGCCAGCTCACCACCCCGAGGGAGAGATACGCAGTATTTT.

This clonotype showed up many times. This chain connects TRBV12-3 or TRBV12-4 to TRBJ2-2; TRBD2 matches 9 bases. V lost 2 bases to trimming and J lost 1 base; unmatched junction nucleotides: 5. This CDR3 comprises 17 residues. The CDR3 nucleotides read TGTGCCAGCAGTTTATACGCGGGGGGGGTGAACACCGGGGAGCTGTTTTTT. This translates into CASSLYAGGVNTGELFF.

This clonotype was counted between two and nine times. V and J are TRBV3-1 and TRBJ2-2, with TRBD2 matching 9 bases. The J segment lost 4 bases and the V segment lost 7 bases, leaving 4 bases of the junction unmatched. The CDR3 contains 14 residues. Germline V gene lookup returns CDR1 LGHDT and CDR2 YNNKEL (reference sequence). CDR3 amino acids: CASNSGSFTGELFF. CDR3 nucleotides: TGTGCCAGCAATAGCGGGAGTTTCACCGGGGAGCTGTTTTTT.

This clonotype has a count of ten or more. The chain combines TRBV25-1 with TRBJ2-7; D unclear. The V and J ends lost 0 bases and 3 bases respectively, with 0 bases between them. Germline V CDR1 and CDR2: MGHDK, SYGVNS. This CDR3 spans 11 amino acids. Here the CDR3 DNA reads TGTGCCAGCAGTGAATACTACGAGCAGTACTTC. It translates to CASSEYYEQYF.

This clonotype appeared a few times. The chain recombines TRBV27 with TRBJ2-2; perhaps D is TRBD1 or TRBD2 (5 bases each). The CDR3 length is 17 residues. V shed 1 base and J shed 5 bases, with 17 bases lying between them. Germline V gene data show CDR1 as MNHEY and CDR2 as SMNVEV (reference sequence). DNA of the CDR3: TGTGCCAGCAGTTTATATGGGGACGGCGCGAGGACCGGGGAGCTGTTTTTT. Translation: CASSLYGDGARTGELFF.

V usage is TRBV7-9 and J usage is TRBJ2-1, with a possible D match to TRBD1 (6 bases). Trimming left V 4 bases short and J 2 bases short, with 12 bases between. The germline V gene encodes CDR1 SEHNR and CDR2 FQNEAQ (reference sequence). This CDR3 is 15 amino acids long. The CDR3, as DNA: TGTGCCAGCAGCTCGAAGGGGGTAACCTACAATGAGCAGTTCTTC. Amino acids: CASSSKGVTYNEQFF.

The V gene is TRBV6-1, the J gene TRBJ2-1; TRBD1 aligns across 11 bases. Germline-derived CDR1 and CDR2 are MNHNS and SASEGT. V shed 5 bases, J shed 4 bases, and the junction held 7 bases outside the gene matches. The CDR3 length is 16 residues. The CDR3 DNA follows: TGTGCCAGCAGTCCCGGGACAGGGGGGCAGTACAATGAGCAGTTCTTC. It specifies CASSPGTGGQYNEQFF.

This clonotype was found many times. V usage is TRBV20-1 and J usage is TRBJ1-5; the D gene is possibly TRBD1 (5 bases). This CDR3 is built from 14 residues. V lost 5 bases and J 1 base, leaving 12 bases between the germline ends. Germline CDR1 and CDR2: DFQATT and SNEGSKA (reference sequence). This chain's CDR3 is CSAGHLRSNQPQHF. The CDR3 DNA follows: TGCAGTGCTGGACATCTTCGGAGCAATCAGCCCCAGCATTTT.

This clonotype was seen more than once but under ten times. The V call is TRBV6-1, the J call TRBJ2-2; no clear D gene. This CDR3 region has 16 residues. The ends were cut back, 3 bases at V and 5 bases at J, with 16 bases in the middle. CDR1 and CDR2 from the germline V gene are MNHNS and SASEGT. The CDR3 region is CASSDYGRTVTGELFF. In DNA form, the CDR3 reads TGTGCCAGCAGTGACTATGGCAGGACGGTGACCGGGGAGCTGTTTTTT.

The J gene is TRBJ2-7, the V gene TRBV28; TRBD1 matches at 10 bases. Per the germline V gene, CDR1 is MDHEN and CDR2 is SYDVKM. This CDR3 has 16 amino acids. V lost 5 bases to trimming and J lost 1 base; unmatched junction nucleotides: 8. CDR3 DNA: TGTGCCAGCAGTATTTTCCGGACAGGGGGGTCCTACGAGCAGTACTTC. Its translation is CASSIFRTGGSYEQYF.